The 8 T cell receptor beta chains below come from one sample, sequenced in a study of T cell repertoires in cytomegalovirus infection. TCRdb recomputed calls from the reads with MiXCR, one row per CDR3 protein. The data hold about 740,000 distinct CDR3 sequences, with around a third observed a single time. Which antigens these TCRs recognize remains unknown. The sequencing here drew on cultured PBMCs, taken from culture after CMV antigen stimulation. Source of these receptors: a human donor in good health (CMV status not recorded). Some clones in this sample may be carry-over from other donors' samples.

This sequence joins TRBV12-3 or TRBV12-4 and TRBJ2-2; no clear D gene. The CDR3 has 16 residues. V dropped 7 bases and J dropped 0 bases, with 15 bases sitting between them. CDR3: CASINGWTANTGELFF. CDR3 in DNA: TGTGCCAGCATCAACGGGTGGACGGCGAACACCGGGGAGCTGTTTTTT.

In this sample, this clonotype turned up a few times. This rearrangement joins TRBV28 to TRBJ2-7; D remains ambiguous. This CDR3 spans 17 amino acids. Germline values: CDR1 MDHEN, CDR2 SYDVKM. Trimming took off 3 bases at V and 2 bases at J, with 20 bases between the two ends. The CDR3 DNA reads as TGTGCCAGCAGTTTTTCCATTCCCGGCAGCAACCCCTACGAGCAGTACTTC. Its protein product is CASSFSIPGSNPYEQYF.

The chain joins TRBV20-1 to TRBJ2-7; the D is unclear. The CDR3 consists of 12 residues. CDR1 and CDR2 (germline): DFQATT, SNEGSKA (reference sequence). Trimming left V 2 bases short and J 3 bases short, with 8 bases between. The CDR3 nucleotides read TGCAGTGCTAGACAGGAGATCTACGAGCAGTACTTC. Translating it yields CSARQEIYEQYF.

This clonotype appeared a few times. V usage is TRBV7-2 and J usage is TRBJ2-7, with TRBD2 identical over 9 bases. The CDR3 extends over 15 amino acids. Looked up from germline, CDR1 is SGHTA and CDR2 is FQGNSA. Trimming removed 5 bases from V and 6 bases from J; junction bases left unmatched: 11. The CDR3 bases are TGTGCCAGCAGCCGCTTGGCGGGAGGGCTCCCCGAGCAGTACTTC. Translation: CASSRLAGGLPEQYF.

This clonotype was detected a few times. This chain connects TRBV4-1 to TRBJ2-5, with D uncertain. V lost 2 bases and J 1 base, leaving 5 bases between the germline ends. The CDR3 extends over 13 amino acids. CDR1 is MGHRA, CDR2 YSYEKL, per germline. The CDR3, as DNA: TGCGCCAGCAGCCAACTAGTCCAAGAGACCCAGTACTTC. It is translated as CASSQLVQETQYF.

DNA for the CDR3: TGTGCCAGCAGTTTCCCGGACAGGGGCTCCTACGAGCAGTACTTC. It codes for CASSFPDRGSYEQYF. J is TRBJ2-7 and V is TRBV27, with 9 nucleotides matching TRBD1. V was clipped by 3 bases and J by 0 bases; unmatched bases: 3. The CDR3 is made up of 15 amino acids. Germline values: CDR1 MNHEY, CDR2 SMNVEV (reference sequence).

The chain is built from TRBV5-6 and TRBJ2-3; 7 bases fit TRBD2. This CDR3 region has 13 residues. With V trimmed by 5 bases and J by 7 bases, 7 bases remained unmatched. The germline V gene encodes CDR1 SGHDT and CDR2 YYEEEE. This chain's CDR3 is CASRPHSGYTQYF. CDR3 coding DNA: TGTGCCAGCAGGCCACATAGCGGGTATACGCAGTATTTT.

The rearrangement uses TRBV20-1 and TRBJ2-5, with D hard to call. The germline gives CDR1 DFQATT, CDR2 SNEGSKA (reference sequence). The CDR3 spans 11 residues. Trimming took off 0 bases at V and 5 bases at J, with 4 bases between the two ends. The CDR3 DNA reads TGCAGTGCTAGAGATCACGAGACCCAGTACTTC. It encodes CSARDHETQYF.